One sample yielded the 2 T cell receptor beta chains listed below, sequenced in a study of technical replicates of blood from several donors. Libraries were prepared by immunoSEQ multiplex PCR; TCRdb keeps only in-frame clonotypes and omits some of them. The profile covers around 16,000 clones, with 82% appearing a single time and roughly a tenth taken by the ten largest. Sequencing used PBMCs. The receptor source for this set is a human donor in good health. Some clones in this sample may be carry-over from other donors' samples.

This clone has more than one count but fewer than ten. The DNA for the CDR3 is TGTGCCAGCTCACCAACTAAGTACGGCGGGGGGAGCAATCAGCCCCAGCATTTT. This gives the protein CASSPTKYGGGSNQPQHF. The rearrangement joins TRBV18 to TRBJ1-5; a possible D gene is TRBD1 (5 bases). The CDR3 is 18 amino acids. The V gene lost 2 bases and the J gene lost 1 base, with 18 bases spanning the gap. Germline V CDR1 and CDR2: KGHSH, LQKENI. Variable domain in full (rest from reference TRBV18 and TRBJ1-5): NAGVMQNPRHLVRRRGQEARLRCSPMKGHSHVYWYRQLPEEGLKFMVYLQKENIIDESGMPKERFSAEFPKEGPSILRIQQVVRGDSAAYFCASSPTKYGGGSNQPQHFGDGTRLSIL.

This CDR3 is CSVGIGHNTDTQYF. CDR3 nucleotides: TGCAGCGTTGGTATTGGGCACAACACAGATACGCAGTATTTT. This rearrangement joins TRBV29-1 to TRBJ2-3; D unresolved. CDR3 length: 14 residues. V shed 4 bases and J shed 2 bases, with 13 bases lying between them. Germline-derived CDR1 and CDR2 are SQVTM and ANQGSEA.